This entry concerns a single TCR beta chain. Antigen: not known. This entry is derived from a study of CD8 T cells in ankylosing spondylitis. Quantitative molecular-barcoded 5'-RACE generated the TCR beta libraries. TCRdb itself ran the 5' RACE reads through MiXCR, one entry per CDR3 protein. The table has 700,000 to 1,000,000 distinct CDR3 sequences, approximately 12% seen once. The CDR3 is made up of 15 amino acids. Per germline, CDR1 LNHDA and CDR2 SQIVND (reference sequence). With 4 bases clipped from V and 4 bases from J, the junction kept 10 bases outside the gene matches. Overall study results and limits: In ankylosing spondylitis patients, matched synovial fluid reportedly showed significant enrichment of disease-linked clones. A TCR beta motif made of several highly homologous variants seemed typical of ankylosing spondylitis blood. Some of the motif variants had earlier been found in reactive arthritis patients' fluid and blood. In peripheral blood, disease-linked CD8+ clones occurred at relatively low frequencies.

Sequences were obtained from blood, either unsorted or a sorted T cell fraction (not recorded which). The clonotype comes from a male donor with ankylosing spondylitis. The V call is TRBV19, the J call TRBJ2-7; 7 nucleotides align to TRBD2. As DNA, the CDR3 is TGTGCCAGTAGTAACGGGAGGCAGGGATGGTACGAGCAGTACTTC. Its protein is CASSNGRQGWYEQYF.